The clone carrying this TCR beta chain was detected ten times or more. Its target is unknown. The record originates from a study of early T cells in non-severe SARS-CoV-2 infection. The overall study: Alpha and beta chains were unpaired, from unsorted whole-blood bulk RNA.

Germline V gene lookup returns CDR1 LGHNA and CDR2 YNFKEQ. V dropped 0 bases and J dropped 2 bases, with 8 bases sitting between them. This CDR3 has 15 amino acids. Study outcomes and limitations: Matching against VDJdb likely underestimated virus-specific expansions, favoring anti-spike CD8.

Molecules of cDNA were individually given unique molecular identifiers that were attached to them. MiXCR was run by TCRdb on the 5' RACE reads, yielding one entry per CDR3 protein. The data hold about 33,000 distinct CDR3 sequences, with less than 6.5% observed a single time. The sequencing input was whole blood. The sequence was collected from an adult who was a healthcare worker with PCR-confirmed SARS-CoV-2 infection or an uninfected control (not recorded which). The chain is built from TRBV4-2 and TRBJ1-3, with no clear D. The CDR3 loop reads CASSQELDPGNTIYF. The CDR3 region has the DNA TGTGCCAGCAGCCAAGAATTAGACCCTGGAAACACCATATATTTT.